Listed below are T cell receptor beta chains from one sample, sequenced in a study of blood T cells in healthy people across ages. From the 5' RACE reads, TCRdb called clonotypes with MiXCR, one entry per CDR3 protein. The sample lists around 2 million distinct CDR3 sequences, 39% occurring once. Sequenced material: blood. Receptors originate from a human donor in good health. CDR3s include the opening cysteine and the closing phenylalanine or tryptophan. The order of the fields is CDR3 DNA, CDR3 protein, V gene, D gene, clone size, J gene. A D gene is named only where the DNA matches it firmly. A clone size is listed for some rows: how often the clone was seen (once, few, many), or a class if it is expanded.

TGTGCCAGCAGCCCCCGGGGGGGTTCGATAGAGACCCAGTACTTC	CASSPRGGSIETQYF	TRBV7-3	TRBD2	NA	TRBJ2-5
TGCGCCAGCAGCTTGGACAGGGTTACAGATACGCAGTATTTT	CASSLDRVTDTQYF	TRBV5-1	NA	many	TRBJ2-3
TGCAGTGCTAGACCCCTCCCCGGGCGGGGGGCCGGGGGCAACTATGGCTACACCTTC	CSARPLPGRGAGGNYGYTF	TRBV20-1	NA	few	TRBJ1-2
TGCAGTGCTCAGGGCCTAGCGGGGGGGCGGATCAAAGAGACCCAGTACTTC	CSAQGLAGGRIKETQYF	TRBV20-1	TRBD2	NA	TRBJ2-5
TGTGCCAGCAGGACTAGCGGGGGGTGTTACGAGCAGTACTTC	CASRTSGGCYEQYF	TRBV6-5	TRBD2	NA	TRBJ2-7
TGCGCCAGCAGCTTAACAGGGGAATTTAATGAAAAACTGTTTTTT	CASSLTGEFNEKLFF	TRBV4-1	TRBD1	NA	TRBJ1-4
TGTGCCAGCAGCGATGACAGTCCAAGACAGTACACCTTC	CASSDDSPRQYTF	TRBV9	NA	NA	TRBJ1-2
TGTGCCAGCAGTAAGCCGGGACAGCGGAGGAGCTACACCTTC	CASSKPGQRRSYTF	TRBV28	TRBD1	few	TRBJ1-2
TGTGCCAGCAGTTTAAGGGGGGACTACCAAGAGACCCAGTACTTC	CASSLRGDYQETQYF	TRBV28	NA	NA	TRBJ2-5
TGTGCCAGCAGCTTACTCGCCTTAAAGTACCAAGAGACCCAGTACTTC	CASSLLALKYQETQYF	TRBV7-2	NA	NA	TRBJ2-5
TGTGCCAGCAGCGTAGAGGGAGCGGGGGGTAATGAGCAGTTCTTC	CASSVEGAGGNEQFF	TRBV9	TRBD2	NA	TRBJ2-1
TGTACCAGCAGCTTAAGGACTAGCGGATCCTTCAACGAGCAGTACTTC	CTSSLRTSGSFNEQYF	TRBV7-2	TRBD2	NA	TRBJ2-7
TGTGCCAACGCTGCAGACAGTAACTATGGCTACACCTTC	CANAADSNYGYTF	TRBV10-3	NA	few	TRBJ1-2
TGTGCCAGCAGTGAGGACAGGGCCACCTACGAGCAGTACTTC	CASSEDRATYEQYF	TRBV25-1	TRBD1	NA	TRBJ2-7
TGTGCCAGCGGTTCTGGGACTACCAACTATGGCTACACCTTC	CASGSGTTNYGYTF	TRBV6-6	NA	once	TRBJ1-2
TGTGCCAGCAGCCGTCAGGGGGCACTGGGCACTGAAGCTTTCTTT	CASSRQGALGTEAFF	TRBV7-9	TRBD1	NA	TRBJ1-1
TGCAGTGCTAGAGCCCAGGGGGCGTGGGCTTTCTTT	CSARAQGAWAFF	TRBV20-1	TRBD1	NA	TRBJ1-1
TGTGCCAGCAGTTTAGGGATTAGGGAACAAGAGACCCAGTACTTC	CASSLGIREQETQYF	TRBV12-3/TRBV12-4	NA	NA	TRBJ2-5